Listed below are T cell receptor beta chains from one sample, sequenced in a study of PD-L1 blockade in urothelial cancer. The protocol was immunoSEQ multiplex PCR, while the TCRdb copy is restricted to in-frame clones and leaves out a portion. The data contain about 71,000 clones, 70% to 90% of them singletons. Sequencing was performed on PBMCs, taken around atezolizumab (anti-PD-L1) treatment. These TCRs come from a man aged 55 to 70 with urothelial cancer. Each CDR3 is given without its conserved first and last residue.

v_call,j_call,cdr3_aa
TRBV5-1,TRBJ2-1,ASSRERREQF
TRBV4-3,TRBJ2-2,ASSQDPPEPGELF
TRBV7-9,TRBJ2-7,ASSTLGYEQY
TRBV19,TRBJ2-4,ASSMGSGGDKNIQY
TRBV6-1,TRBJ2-7,ASSSTSGPYEQY
TRBV10-1,TRBJ2-2,ASSEGGRAGELF
TRBV6-5,TRBJ2-4,ASSLRERDIQY
TRBV30,TRBJ2-3,AWSLAGGGRADTQY
TRBV11-1,TRBJ2-1,ASSPREGTSGYNEQF
TRBV6-5,TRBJ2-5,ASSYSERGGETQY
TRBV5-1,TRBJ2-7,ASSTRGSYEQY
TRBV10-3,TRBJ1-1,AISGRGDKTEAF
TRBV6-5,TRBJ2-7,ASSYNLAQRGEQY
TRBV12-5,TRBJ2-7,ASGSPGTGGFYEQY
TRBV27,TRBJ2-1,ASLGLAEGNEQF
TRBV9,TRBJ2-2,ASSVGSGGTTGELF
TRBV7-9,TRBJ1-4,ASSIQGPSNEKLF
TRBV7-9,TRBJ1-6,ASSLVQNNSPLH
TRBV12-5,TRBJ1-1,ASGKEYTGTEAF
TRBV5-1,TRBJ1-1,ASSQDAGGLDTEAF
TRBV30,TRBJ1-1,AWSVGGGTEAF
TRBV5-1,TRBJ2-2,ASSPSQAALGTGELF
TRBV7-9,TRBJ2-1,ASSHGQGAYNEQF
TRBV6-5,TRBJ2-1,ASSYSEREFYKQF
TRBV28,TRBJ2-1,ASSPGRGTSGFNEQF
TRBV4-3,TRBJ2-2,ASSLGQGDTGELF
TRBV7-7,TRBJ2-3,ASSPDRGRADTQY
TRBV18,TRBJ2-6,ASSPNPGEITGANVLT
TRBV7-2,TRBJ2-3,ASSSQAGTDTQY
TRBV10-3,TRBJ2-7,AISESGVRQLVSYEQY
TRBV6-1,TRBJ2-7,ASSAGTSGRDEQY
TRBV19,TRBJ2-7,ASSFGWSYEQY
TRBV30,TRBJ1-6,AWRPDKSPLH
TRBV18,TRBJ2-7,ASSQEGVYEQY
TRBV14,TRBJ2-7,ASSQGGQFPYEQY
TRBV4-3,TRBJ2-7,ASSPGLAGGRHYEQY
TRBV7-3,TRBJ2-2,ASSTTGAGTGELF
TRBV7-9,TRBJ2-3,ASSLGLAGISDTQY
TRBV6-1,TRBJ1-1,ASFGLQFLNTEAF
TRBV6-1,TRBJ1-3,ASGPGHSSGNTIY
TRBV7-9,TRBJ1-1,ASSLTGQGGTEAF
TRBV5-6,TRBJ1-1,ASSERTGGAWVKAF
TRBV10-3,TRBJ1-1,AISASSGQHTEAF
TRBV2,TRBJ1-5,ASSEAGGLQPQH
TRBV28,TRBJ1-5,ASGIGNQPQH
TRBV2,TRBJ1-4,ASSLTEALSF
TRBV6-1,TRBJ2-3,ASSFGDSTDTQY
TRBV7-9,TRBJ2-1,ASSLALAEYNEQF
TRBV10-3,TRBJ2-1,AISESDRGYEQF
TRBV7-9,TRBJ1-6,ASSPANYNSPLH
TRBV6-1,TRBJ2-5,ASSELDRGRVSETQY
TRBV7-2,TRBJ1-4,ASSPRGYRVVGLSEKLF
TRBV27,TRBJ1-1,ASSPHGTEAF
TRBV7-8,TRBJ2-6,ASSSVGTGDSGANVLT
TRBV28,TRBJ2-5,ASSPPTYGTSGSGETQY
TRBV5-6,TRBJ2-1,ASSLRLTSYNEQF